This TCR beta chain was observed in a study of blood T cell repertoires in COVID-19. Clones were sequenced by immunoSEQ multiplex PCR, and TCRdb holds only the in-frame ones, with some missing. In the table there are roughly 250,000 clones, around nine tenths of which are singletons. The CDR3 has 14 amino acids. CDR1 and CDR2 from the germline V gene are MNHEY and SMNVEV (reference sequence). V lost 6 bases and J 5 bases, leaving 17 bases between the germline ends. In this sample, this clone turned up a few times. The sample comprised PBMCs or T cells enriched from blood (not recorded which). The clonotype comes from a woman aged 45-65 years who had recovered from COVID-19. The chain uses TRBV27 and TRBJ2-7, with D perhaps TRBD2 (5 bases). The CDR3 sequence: CASSLLGGRDEQYF. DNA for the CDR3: TGTGCCAGCAGCCTCCTCGGCGGGCGGGACGAGCAGTACTTC.